This record looks at one T cell receptor beta chain sequence and its context. Its antigen is currently unknown. The PCR had 60 Vbeta and 13 Jbeta primers. TCRdb keeps only in-frame clones here, not all; method: immunoSEQ multiplex PCR. This table lists about 130,000 clones. The ends were cut back, 6 bases at V and 3 bases at J, with 17 bases in the middle. The germline V gene encodes CDR1 MGHDK and CDR2 SYGVNS. This CDR3 has 15 residues. The data were taken from a study of cytomegalovirus exposure and HLA in healthy donors. Study-wide background: A previous analysis identified approximately 110 million unique TCR beta sequences derived from 180 million or so T cells. Across almost 400 genotyped donors, 81% landed in the Caucasian-associated ancestry cluster.

Points from the study as a whole: TCR beta sequences numbering over 15,000 were associated with HLA alleles at 0.05 false discovery rate in a later analysis.

This clonotype originated in a man between 18 and 35 years old in good health and CMV-seronegative. The sequencing sample was made of PBMCs. The chain joins TRBV25-1 to TRBJ1-1, with D perhaps matching TRBD1 (5 bases). In DNA form, the CDR3 reads TGTGCCAGCAGCTCCCAATATGGGGGGGACACTGAAGCTTTCTTT. This encodes CASSSQYGGDTEAFF. The variable domain in full, completed from reference TRBV25-1 and TRBJ1-1, reads EADIYQTPRYLVIGTGKKITLECSQTMGHDKMYWYQQDPGMELHLIHYSYGVNSTEKGDLSSESTVSRIRTEHFPLTLESARPSHTSQYLCASSSQYGGDTEAFFGQGTRLTVV.